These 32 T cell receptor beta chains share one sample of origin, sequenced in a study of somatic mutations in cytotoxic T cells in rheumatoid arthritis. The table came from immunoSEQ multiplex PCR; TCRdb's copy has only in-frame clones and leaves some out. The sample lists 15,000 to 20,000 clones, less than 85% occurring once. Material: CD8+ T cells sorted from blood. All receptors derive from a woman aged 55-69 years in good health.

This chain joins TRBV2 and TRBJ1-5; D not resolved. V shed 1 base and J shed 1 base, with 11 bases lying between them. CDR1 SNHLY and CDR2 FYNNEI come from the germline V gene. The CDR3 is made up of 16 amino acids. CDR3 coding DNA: TGTGCCAGCAGTGAAGATCTGGGTGGGAGCAATCAGCCCCAGCATTTT. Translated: CASSEDLGGSNQPQHF.

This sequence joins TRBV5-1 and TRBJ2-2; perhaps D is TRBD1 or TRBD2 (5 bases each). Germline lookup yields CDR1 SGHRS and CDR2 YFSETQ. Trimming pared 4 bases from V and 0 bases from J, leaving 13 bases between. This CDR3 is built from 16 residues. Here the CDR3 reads CASSLPRGPNTGELFF. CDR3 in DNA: TGCGCCAGCAGCCTTCCGAGGGGACCGAACACCGGGGAGCTGTTTTTT.

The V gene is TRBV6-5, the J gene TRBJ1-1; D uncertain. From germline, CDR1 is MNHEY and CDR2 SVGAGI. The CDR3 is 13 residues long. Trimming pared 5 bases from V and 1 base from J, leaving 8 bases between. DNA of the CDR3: TGTGCCAGCAGTCCGCCCGCGAACACTGAAGCTTTCTTT. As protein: CASSPPANTEAFF.

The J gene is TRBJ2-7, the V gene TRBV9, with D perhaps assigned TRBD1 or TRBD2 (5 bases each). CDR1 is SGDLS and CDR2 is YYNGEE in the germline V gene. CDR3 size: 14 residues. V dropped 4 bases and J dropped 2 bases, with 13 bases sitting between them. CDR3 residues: CASSPRDVAYEQYF. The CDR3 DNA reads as TGTGCCAGCAGCCCCCGGGACGTAGCCTACGAGCAGTACTTC.

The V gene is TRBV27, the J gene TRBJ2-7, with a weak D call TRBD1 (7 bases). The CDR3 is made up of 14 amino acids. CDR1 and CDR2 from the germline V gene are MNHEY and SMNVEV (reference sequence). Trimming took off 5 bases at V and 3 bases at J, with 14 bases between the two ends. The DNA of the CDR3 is TGTGCCAGCAGTGAATGGCAGGGGGGCTACGAGCAGTACTTC. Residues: CASSEWQGGYEQYF.

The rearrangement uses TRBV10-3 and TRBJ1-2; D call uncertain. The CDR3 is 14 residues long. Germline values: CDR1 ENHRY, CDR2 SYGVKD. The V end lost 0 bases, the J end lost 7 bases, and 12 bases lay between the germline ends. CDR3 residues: CAISESKYGVGYTF. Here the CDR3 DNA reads TGTGCCATCAGTGAGTCGAAATATGGGGTTGGCTACACCTTC.

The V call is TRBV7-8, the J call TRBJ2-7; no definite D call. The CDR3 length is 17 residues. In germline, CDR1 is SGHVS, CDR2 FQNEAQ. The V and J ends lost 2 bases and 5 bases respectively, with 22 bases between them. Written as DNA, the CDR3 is TGTGCCAGCAGCTTACGACACGATGGCCCCGATGGCGACGAGCAGTACTTC. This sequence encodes CASSLRHDGPDGDEQYF.

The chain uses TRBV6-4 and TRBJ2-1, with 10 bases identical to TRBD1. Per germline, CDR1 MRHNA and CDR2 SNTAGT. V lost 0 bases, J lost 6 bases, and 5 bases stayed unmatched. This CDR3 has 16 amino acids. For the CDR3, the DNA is TGTGCCAGCAGTGACTCGATTGGGACAGGGGTCAATGAGCAGTTCTTC. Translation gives CASSDSIGTGVNEQFF.

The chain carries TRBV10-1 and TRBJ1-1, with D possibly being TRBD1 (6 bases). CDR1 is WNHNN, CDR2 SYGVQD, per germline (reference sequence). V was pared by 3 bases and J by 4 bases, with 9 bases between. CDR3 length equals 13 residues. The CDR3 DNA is TGCGCCAGCAGTGATTCCAGGGGCACTGAAGCTTTCTTT. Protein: CASSDSRGTEAFF.

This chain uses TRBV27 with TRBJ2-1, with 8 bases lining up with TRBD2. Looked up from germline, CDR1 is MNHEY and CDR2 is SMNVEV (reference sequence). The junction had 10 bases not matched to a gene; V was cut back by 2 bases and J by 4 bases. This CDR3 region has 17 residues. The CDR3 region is CASSLTLGLASYNEQFF. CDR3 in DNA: TGTGCCAGCAGTTTAACGCTTGGACTAGCCTCGTACAATGAGCAGTTCTTC.

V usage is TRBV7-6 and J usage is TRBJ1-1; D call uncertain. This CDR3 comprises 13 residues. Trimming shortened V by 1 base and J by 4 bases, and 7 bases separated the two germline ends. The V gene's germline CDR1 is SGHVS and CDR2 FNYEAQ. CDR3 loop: CASSLEGITEAFF. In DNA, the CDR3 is TGTGCCAGCAGCTTAGAGGGAATCACTGAAGCTTTCTTT.

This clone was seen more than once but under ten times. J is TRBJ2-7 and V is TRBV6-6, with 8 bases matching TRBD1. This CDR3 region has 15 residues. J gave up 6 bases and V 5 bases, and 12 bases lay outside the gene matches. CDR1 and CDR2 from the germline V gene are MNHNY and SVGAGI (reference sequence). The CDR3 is CASSPPGQGMGEQYF. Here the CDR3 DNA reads TGTGCCAGCAGTCCCCCCGGACAGGGAATGGGCGAGCAGTACTTC.

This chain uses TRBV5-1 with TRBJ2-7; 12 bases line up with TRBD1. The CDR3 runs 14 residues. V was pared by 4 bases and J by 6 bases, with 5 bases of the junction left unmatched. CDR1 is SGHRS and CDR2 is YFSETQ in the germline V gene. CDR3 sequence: CASSVGQGAPEQYF. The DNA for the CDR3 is TGCGCCAGCAGCGTGGGACAGGGGGCCCCCGAGCAGTACTTC.

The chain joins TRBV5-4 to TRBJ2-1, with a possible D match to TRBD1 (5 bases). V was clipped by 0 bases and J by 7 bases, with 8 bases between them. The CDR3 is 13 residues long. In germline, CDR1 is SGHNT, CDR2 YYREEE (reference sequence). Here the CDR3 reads CASSLVGDNEQFF. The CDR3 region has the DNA TGTGCCAGCAGCTTGGTAGGGGATAATGAGCAGTTCTTC.

The CDR3, as DNA: TGTGCCAGCAGTTACCGGGGACAGGGGTGGAATGGCTACACCTTC. It specifies CASSYRGQGWNGYTF. The rearrangement uses TRBV6-5 and TRBJ1-2; 10 nucleotides align to TRBD1. V shed 2 bases, J shed 6 bases, and the junction held 6 bases outside the gene matches. Germline V CDR1 and CDR2: MNHEY, SVGAGI. The CDR3 totals 15 residues.

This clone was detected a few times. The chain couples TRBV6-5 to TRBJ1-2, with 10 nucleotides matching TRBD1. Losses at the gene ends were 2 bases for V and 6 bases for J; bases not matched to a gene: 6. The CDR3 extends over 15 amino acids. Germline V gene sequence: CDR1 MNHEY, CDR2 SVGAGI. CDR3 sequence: CASSYQTGGGDGYTF. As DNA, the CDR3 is TGTGCCAGCAGTTACCAGACAGGGGGCGGAGATGGCTACACCTTC.

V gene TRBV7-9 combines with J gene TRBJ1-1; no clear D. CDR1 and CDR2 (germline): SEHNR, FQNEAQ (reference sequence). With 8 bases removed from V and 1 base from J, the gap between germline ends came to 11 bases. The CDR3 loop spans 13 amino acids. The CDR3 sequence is CASRFDKNTEAFF. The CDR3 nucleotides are TGTGCCAGCCGTTTTGACAAGAACACTGAAGCTTTCTTT.

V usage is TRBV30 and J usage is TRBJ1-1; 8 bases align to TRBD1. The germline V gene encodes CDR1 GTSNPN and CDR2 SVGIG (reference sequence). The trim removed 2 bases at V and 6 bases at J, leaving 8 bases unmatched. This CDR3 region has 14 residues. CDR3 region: CAWSTPGTGPEAFF. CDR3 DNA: TGTGCCTGGAGTACTCCAGGGACAGGCCCTGAAGCTTTCTTT.

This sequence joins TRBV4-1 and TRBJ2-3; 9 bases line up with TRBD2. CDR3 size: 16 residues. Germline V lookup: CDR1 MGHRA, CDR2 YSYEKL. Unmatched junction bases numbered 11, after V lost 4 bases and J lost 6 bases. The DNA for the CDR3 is TGCGCCAGCAGCCGTAGGACTAGCGTAAGTTCCGATACGCAGTATTTT. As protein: CASSRRTSVSSDTQYF.

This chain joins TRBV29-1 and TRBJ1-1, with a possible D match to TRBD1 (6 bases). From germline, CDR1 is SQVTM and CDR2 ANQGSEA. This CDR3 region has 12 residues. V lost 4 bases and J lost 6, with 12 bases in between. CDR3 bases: TGCAGCGTTGGGGCCAGGGGTTCTGAAGCTTTCTTT. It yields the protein CSVGARGSEAFF.

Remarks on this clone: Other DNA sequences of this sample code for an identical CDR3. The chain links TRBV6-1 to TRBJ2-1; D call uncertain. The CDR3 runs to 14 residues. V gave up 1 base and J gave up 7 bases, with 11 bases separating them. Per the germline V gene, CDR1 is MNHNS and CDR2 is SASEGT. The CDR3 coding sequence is TGTGCCAGCAGTGAAGATCCAGTCCTTAATGAGCAGTTCTTC. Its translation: CASSEDPVLNEQFF.

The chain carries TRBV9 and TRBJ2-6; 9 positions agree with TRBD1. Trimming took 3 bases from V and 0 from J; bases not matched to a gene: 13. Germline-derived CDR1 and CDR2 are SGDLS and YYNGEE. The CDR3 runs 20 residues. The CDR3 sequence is CASSGFLRDRDTSGANVLTF. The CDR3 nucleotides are TGTGCCAGCAGCGGCTTCCTCCGGGACAGGGATACCTCTGGGGCCAACGTCCTGACTTTC.

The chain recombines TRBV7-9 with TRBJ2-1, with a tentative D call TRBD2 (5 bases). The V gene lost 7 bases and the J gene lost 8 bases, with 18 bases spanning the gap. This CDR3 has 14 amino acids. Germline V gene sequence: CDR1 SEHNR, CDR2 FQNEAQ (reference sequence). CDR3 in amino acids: CASISPGIVDEQFF. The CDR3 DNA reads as TGTGCCAGCATCTCACCGGGGATAGTGGATGAGCAGTTCTTC.

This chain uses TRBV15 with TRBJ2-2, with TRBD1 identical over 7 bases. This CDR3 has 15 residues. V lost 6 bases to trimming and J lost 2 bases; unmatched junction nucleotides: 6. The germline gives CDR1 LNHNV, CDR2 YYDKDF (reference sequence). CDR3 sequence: CATRGQTVNTGELFF. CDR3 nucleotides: TGTGCCACCAGGGGACAGACAGTTAACACCGGGGAGCTGTTTTTT.

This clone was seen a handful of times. The CDR3 region is CATSREEGDGYTF. The CDR3, as DNA: TGTGCCACCAGCAGAGAGGAGGGAGATGGCTACACCTTC. The chain combines TRBV15 with TRBJ1-2; D not resolved. Looked up from germline, CDR1 is LNHNV and CDR2 is YYDKDF (reference sequence). Trimming cost V 0 bases and J 6 bases, with 8 bases left between them. The CDR3 has 13 amino acids.

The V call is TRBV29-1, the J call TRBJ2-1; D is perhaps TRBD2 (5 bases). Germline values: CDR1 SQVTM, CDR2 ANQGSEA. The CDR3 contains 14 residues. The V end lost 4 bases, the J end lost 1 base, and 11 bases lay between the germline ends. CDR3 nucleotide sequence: TGCAGCGTTGGAAGCGGAGATTCCTACAATGAGCAGTTCTTC. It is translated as CSVGSGDSYNEQFF.

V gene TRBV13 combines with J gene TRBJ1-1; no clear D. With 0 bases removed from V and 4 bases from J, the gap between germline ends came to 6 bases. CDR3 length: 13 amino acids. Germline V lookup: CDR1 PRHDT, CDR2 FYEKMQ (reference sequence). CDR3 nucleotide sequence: TGTGCCAGCAGCTTAGGCCGTCGCACTGAAGCTTTCTTT. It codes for CASSLGRRTEAFF.

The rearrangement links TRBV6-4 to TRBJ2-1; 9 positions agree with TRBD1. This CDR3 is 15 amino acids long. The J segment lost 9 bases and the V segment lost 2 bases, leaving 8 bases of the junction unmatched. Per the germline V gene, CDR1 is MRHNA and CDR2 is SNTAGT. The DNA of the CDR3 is TGTGCCAGCAGTGACGGGACAGGGTCATCAGGTGAGCAGTTCTTC. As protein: CASSDGTGSSGEQFF.

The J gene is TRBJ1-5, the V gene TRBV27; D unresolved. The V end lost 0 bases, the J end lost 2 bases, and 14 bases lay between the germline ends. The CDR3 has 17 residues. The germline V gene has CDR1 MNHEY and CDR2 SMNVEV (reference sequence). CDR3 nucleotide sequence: TGTGCCAGCAGTTTATCGCACGTCTCAACTCGCAATCAGCCCCAGCATTTT. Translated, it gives CASSLSHVSTRNQPQHF.

The CDR3 is CASSYKAVNTEAFF. CDR3 in DNA: TGTGCCAGCAGTTATAAGGCGGTGAACACTGAAGCTTTCTTT. The chain carries TRBV6-5 and TRBJ1-1; no definite D call. The CDR3 sequence is 14 residues long. The germline V and J ends were trimmed by 3 bases and 0 bases, with 8 bases remaining between them. Germline V gives CDR1 MNHEY, CDR2 SVGAGI.

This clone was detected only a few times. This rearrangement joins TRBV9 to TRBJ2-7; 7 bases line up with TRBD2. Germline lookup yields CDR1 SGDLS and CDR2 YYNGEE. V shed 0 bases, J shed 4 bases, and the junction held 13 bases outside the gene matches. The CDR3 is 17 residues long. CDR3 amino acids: CASSVATRGGSEYEQYF. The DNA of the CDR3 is TGTGCCAGCAGCGTAGCTACAAGAGGCGGGAGTGAGTACGAGCAGTACTTC. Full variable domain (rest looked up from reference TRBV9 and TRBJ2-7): DSGVTQTPKHLITATGQRVTLRCSPRSGDLSVYWYQQSLDQGLQFLIQYYNGEERAKGNILERFSAQQFPDLHSELNLSSLELGDSALYFCASSVATRGGSEYEQYFGPGTRLTVT.

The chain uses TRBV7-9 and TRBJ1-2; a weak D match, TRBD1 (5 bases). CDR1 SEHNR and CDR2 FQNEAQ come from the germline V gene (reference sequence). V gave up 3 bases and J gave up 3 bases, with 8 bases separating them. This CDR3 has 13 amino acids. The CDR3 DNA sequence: TGTGCCAGCAGCTTTGGGGCCGACTATGGCTACACCTTC. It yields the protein CASSFGADYGYTF.